These 20 T cell receptor beta chains were sequenced from one sample in a study of blood T cell repertoires in COVID-19. The method was immunoSEQ multiplex PCR; TCRdb's version includes in-frame clones alone and lacks a portion of them. Here the sample spans some 320,000 clones, 85% to 90% being singletons. The source material was peripheral blood. The receptors shown here come from a woman younger than 45 with COVID-19, enrolled during active disease.

The rearrangement joins TRBV30 to TRBJ1-2; D ambiguous. This CDR3 comprises 12 residues. Looked up from germline, CDR1 is GTSNPN and CDR2 is SVGIG (reference sequence). V shed 0 bases and J shed 10 bases, with 12 bases lying between them. The CDR3 sequence is CAWSVTRGVYTF. Here the CDR3 DNA reads TGTGCCTGGAGTGTAACGCGCGGGGTCTACACCTTC.

V gene TRBV27 combines with J gene TRBJ2-5, with D perhaps TRBD1 (5 bases). The CDR3 runs 13 residues. With 3 bases removed from V and 5 bases from J, the gap between germline ends came to 10 bases. Germline V gene lookup returns CDR1 MNHEY and CDR2 SMNVEV (reference sequence). The CDR3, as DNA: TGTGCCAGCAGTTTTTCAGGGTGGGAGACCCAGTACTTC. Its protein is CASSFSGWETQYF.

The chain joins TRBV11-2 to TRBJ2-1; TRBD2 matches at 9 bases. CDR3 size: 16 residues. V was pared by 4 bases and J by 0 bases, with 4 bases of the junction left unmatched. The germline gives CDR1 SGHAT, CDR2 FQNNGV. As DNA, the CDR3 is TGTGCCAGCAGCTCCCCAGCGGGGGGCTCCTACAATGAGCAGTTCTTC. Translated, it gives CASSSPAGGSYNEQFF.

The chain couples TRBV5-1 to TRBJ2-1; no clear D. The CDR3 extends over 12 amino acids. The V end lost 3 bases, the J end lost 8 bases, and 9 bases lay between the germline ends. Germline V gives CDR1 SGHRS, CDR2 YFSETQ. The CDR3 here is CASSSEIDEQFF. The CDR3 bases are TGCGCCAGCAGCTCGGAGATCGATGAGCAGTTCTTC.

This clone turned up a few times. The J gene is TRBJ1-5, the V gene TRBV4-1; tentatively, D is TRBD1 (5 bases). The germline V gene has CDR1 MGHRA and CDR2 YSYEKL. The CDR3 is 16 amino acids. V lost 4 bases and J lost 1, with 14 bases in between. CDR3 nucleotide sequence: TGCGCCAGCAGCCGGGAGGACATCCAAAGCAATCAGCCCCAGCATTTT. Translating it yields CASSREDIQSNQPQHF.

This chain's CDR3 is CASSSSGWPQHF. CDR3 sequence (DNA): TGTGCCAGCAGCTCCAGCGGGTGGCCCCAGCATTTT. The chain is built from TRBV5-8 and TRBJ1-5; no definite D call. Germline CDR1 is SGHTS and CDR2 is YDEGEE. The V end lost 3 bases, the J end lost 9 bases, and 10 bases lay between the germline ends. The CDR3 contains 12 residues. Supplemented by reference TRBV5-8 and TRBJ1-5, the full variable domain reads EAGVTQSPTHLIKTRGQQATLRCSPISGHTSVYWYQQALGLGLQFLLWYDEGEERNRGNFPPRFSGRQFPNYSSELNVNALELEDSALYLCASSSSGWPQHFGDGTRLSIL.

The J gene is TRBJ1-3, the V gene TRBV7-8, with a tentative D call TRBD1 (5 bases). Germline CDR1 is SGHVS and CDR2 is FQNEAQ. V was clipped by 1 base and J by 2 bases, with 12 bases between them. This CDR3 spans 16 amino acids. In DNA, the CDR3 is TGTGCCAGCAGCTTAGTGGGGGGGTCTACTGGAAACACCATATATTTT. This encodes CASSLVGGSTGNTIYF.

The chain links TRBV4-1 to TRBJ1-6; D uncertain. The germline V and J ends were trimmed by 4 bases and 4 bases, with 8 bases remaining between them. Germline CDR1 and CDR2: MGHRA and YSYEKL. The CDR3 sequence is 14 residues long. CDR3 sequence: CASSPRLYNSPLHF. The CDR3 nucleotides read TGCGCCAGCAGCCCGAGACTTTATAATTCACCCCTCCACTTT.

CDR3 residues: CASSLAPGGYYEQYF. Here the CDR3 DNA reads TGTGCCAGCAGCTTGGCTCCAGGGGGTTACTACGAGCAGTACTTC. The J gene is TRBJ2-7, the V gene TRBV5-6; TRBD1 aligns across 7 bases. The V gene end was trimmed by 0 bases and the J gene end by 3 bases; junction bases not matched to a gene: 6. CDR3 length: 15 amino acids. Germline V gene lookup returns CDR1 SGHDT and CDR2 YYEEEE.

V and J are TRBV9 and TRBJ1-1, with D possibly matching TRBD1 (6 bases). With 4 bases removed from V and 2 bases from J, the gap between germline ends came to 15 bases. From germline, CDR1 is SGDLS and CDR2 YYNGEE. CDR3 length: 15 amino acids. The DNA of the CDR3 is TGTGCCAGCAGCCCGTTGTCCAGGGGTAACACTGAAGCTTTCTTT. Amino acid sequence: CASSPLSRGNTEAFF.

The chain recombines TRBV7-9 with TRBJ1-2, with 11 positions matching TRBD1. This CDR3 spans 15 amino acids. J gave up 3 bases and V 3 bases, and 3 bases lay outside the gene matches. Germline CDR1 reads SEHNR; CDR2 reads FQNEAQ (reference sequence). The CDR3 is CASSLPGQGDYGYTF. The DNA for the CDR3 is TGTGCCAGCAGCTTGCCGGGACAGGGGGACTATGGCTACACCTTC. Using reference TRBV7-9 and TRBJ1-2 for the parts outside the CDR3, the full variable domain is DTGVSQNPRHKITKRGQNVTFRCDPISEHNRLYWYRQTLGQGPEFLTYFQNEAQLEKSRLLSDRFSAERPKGSFSTLEIQRTEQGDSAMYLCASSLPGQGDYGYTFGSGTRLTVV.

The chain joins TRBV28 to TRBJ2-7; the match to TRBD1 covers 9 bases. The junction had 9 bases not matched to a gene; V was cut back by 9 bases and J by 3 bases. Germline values: CDR1 MDHEN, CDR2 SYDVKM. This CDR3 region has 14 residues. The CDR3 sequence is CASEPRGQGYEQYF. CDR3 DNA: TGTGCCAGTGAGCCTCGGGGACAGGGCTACGAGCAGTACTTC.

The chain has TRBV7-8 and TRBJ2-7; 8 bases line up with TRBD2. Trimming at V came to 0 bases and at J to 0 bases, leaving 4 bases not matched to a gene. This CDR3 region has 16 residues. Germline CDR1 and CDR2: SGHVS and FQNEAQ. The CDR3 here is CASSLAATSGSYEQYF. The CDR3 bases are TGTGCCAGCAGCTTAGCGGCCACTAGCGGCTCCTACGAGCAGTACTTC.

The gene calls are TRBV6-5 and TRBJ2-7, with TRBD2 matching 9 bases. The CDR3 runs 14 residues. Germline-derived CDR1 and CDR2 are MNHEY and SVGAGI. V lost 7 bases to trimming and J lost 3 bases; unmatched junction nucleotides: 7. For the CDR3, the DNA is TGTGCCAGCATGCGGGGGGGTGTGGTCTACGAGCAGTACTTC. Translating gives CASMRGGVVYEQYF.

Regarding this clone: In the same sample, other DNA sequences code for this CDR3. This chain connects TRBV7-9 to TRBJ2-1; the D gene is possibly TRBD2 (5 bases). Germline loops: CDR1 SEHNR, CDR2 FQNEAQ (reference sequence). The CDR3 runs 12 residues. The V gene lost 5 bases and the J gene lost 7 bases, with 9 bases spanning the gap. CDR3 residues: CASSLLANEQFF. Here the CDR3 DNA reads TGTGCCAGCAGCCTTTTAGCGAATGAGCAGTTCTTC.

The rearrangement uses TRBV9 and TRBJ1-4; no clear D gene. The CDR3 loop spans 14 amino acids. Germline CDR1 is SGDLS and CDR2 is YYNGEE. The germline V and J ends were trimmed by 3 bases and 8 bases, with 14 bases remaining between them. Here the CDR3 DNA reads TGTGCCAGCAGCGACGACCGAGGAGACGAAAAACTGTTTTTT. This translates into CASSDDRGDEKLFF.

J is TRBJ2-1 and V is TRBV24-1, with 11 positions matching TRBD2. From germline, CDR1 is KGHDR and CDR2 SFDVKD. The junction had 1 base not matched to a gene; V was cut back by 6 bases and J by 7 bases. This CDR3 comprises 13 residues. CDR3 protein: CATSRLAGNEQFF. CDR3 DNA: TGTGCCACCAGTAGACTAGCGGGGAATGAGCAGTTCTTC.

The chain carries TRBV3-1 (or the pseudogene TRBV3-2) and TRBJ1-2; tentatively, D is TRBD1 (5 bases). Trimming removed 1 base at V and 7 bases at J, with 10 bases between. Germline assignment: CDR1 LGHDT and CDR2 YNNKEL (reference sequence). The CDR3 extends over 13 amino acids. CDR3 sequence: CASSQGQKGGYTF. In DNA, the CDR3 is TGTGCCAGCAGCCAAGGACAGAAAGGTGGCTACACCTTC.

This clone was detected only once. CDR3 loop: CASSEQRGGRIQYF. The CDR3 region has the DNA TGTGCCAGCAGCGAGCAGCGGGGGGGCCGAATCCAGTACTTC. This chain links TRBV11-2 with TRBJ2-5; 10 nucleotides agree with TRBD2. This CDR3 has 14 amino acids. With 5 bases clipped from V and 10 bases from J, the junction kept 10 bases outside the gene matches. CDR1 is SGHAT and CDR2 is FQNNGV in the germline V gene.

The chain recombines TRBV29-1 with TRBJ1-2; a possible D gene is TRBD1 (6 bases). Germline V gene data show CDR1 as SQVTM and CDR2 as ANQGSEA. The V and J ends lost 5 bases and 8 bases respectively, with 12 bases between them. CDR3 size: 11 residues. CDR3 in amino acids: CSVFQGPGYTF. The DNA for the CDR3 is TGCAGCGTTTTTCAGGGGCCGGGCTACACCTTC.